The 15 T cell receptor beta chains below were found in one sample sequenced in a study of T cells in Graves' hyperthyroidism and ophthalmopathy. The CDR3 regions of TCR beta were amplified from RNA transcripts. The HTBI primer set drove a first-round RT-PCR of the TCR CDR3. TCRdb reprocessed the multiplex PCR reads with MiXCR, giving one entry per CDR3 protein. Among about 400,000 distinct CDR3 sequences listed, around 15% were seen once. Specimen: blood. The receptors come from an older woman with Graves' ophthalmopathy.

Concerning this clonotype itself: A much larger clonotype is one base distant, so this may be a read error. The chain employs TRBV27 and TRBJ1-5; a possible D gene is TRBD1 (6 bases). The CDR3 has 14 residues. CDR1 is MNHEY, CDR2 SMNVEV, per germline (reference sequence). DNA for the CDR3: TGTCCCAGCAGTTTTCAGGGGCGGGGACAGCCCCAGCATTTT. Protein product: CPSSFQGRGQPQHF.

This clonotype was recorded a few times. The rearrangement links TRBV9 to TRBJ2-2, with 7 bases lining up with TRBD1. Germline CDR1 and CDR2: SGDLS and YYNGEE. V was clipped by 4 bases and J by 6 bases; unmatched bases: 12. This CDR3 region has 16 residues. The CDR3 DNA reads TGTGCCAGCAGCCCAGCTGGGACAGCTTGGGCCGGGGAGCTGTTTTTT. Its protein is CASSPAGTAWAGELFF.

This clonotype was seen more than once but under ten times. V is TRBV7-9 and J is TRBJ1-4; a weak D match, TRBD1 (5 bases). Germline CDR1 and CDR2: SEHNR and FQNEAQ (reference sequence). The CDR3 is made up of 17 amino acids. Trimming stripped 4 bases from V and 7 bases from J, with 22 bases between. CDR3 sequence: CASSSLQFRDGIEKLFF. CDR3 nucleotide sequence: TGTGCCAGCAGCTCACTACAATTCCGGGACGGAATTGAAAAACTGTTTTTT. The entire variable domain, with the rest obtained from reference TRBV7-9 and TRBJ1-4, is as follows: DTGVSQNPRHKITKRGQNVTFRCDPISEHNRLYWYRQTLGQGPEFLTYFQNEAQLEKSRLLSDRFSAERPKGSFSTLEIQRTEQGDSAMYLCASSSLQFRDGIEKLFFGSGTQLSVL.

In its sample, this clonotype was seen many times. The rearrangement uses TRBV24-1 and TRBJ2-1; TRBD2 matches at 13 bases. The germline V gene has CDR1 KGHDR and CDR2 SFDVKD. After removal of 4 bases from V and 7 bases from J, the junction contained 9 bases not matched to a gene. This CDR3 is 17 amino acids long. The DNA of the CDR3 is TGTGCCACCAGTGAGTCCAAACTAGCGGGAGGGGGGAATGAGCAGTTCTTC. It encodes CATSESKLAGGGNEQFF.

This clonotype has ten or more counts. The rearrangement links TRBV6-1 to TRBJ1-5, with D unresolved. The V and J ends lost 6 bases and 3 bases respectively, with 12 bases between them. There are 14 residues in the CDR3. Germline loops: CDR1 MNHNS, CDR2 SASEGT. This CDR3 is CASRLRRDNQPQHF. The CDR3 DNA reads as TGTGCCAGCAGACTCAGACGGGACAATCAGCCCCAGCATTTT.

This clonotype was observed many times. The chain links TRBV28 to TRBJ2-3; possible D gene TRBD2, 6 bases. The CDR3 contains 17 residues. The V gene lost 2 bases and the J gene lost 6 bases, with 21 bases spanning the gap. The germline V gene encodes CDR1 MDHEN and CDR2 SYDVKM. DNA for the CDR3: TGTGCCAGCAGTTTAATAGAGGTCTCGGGAGCACCGGATACGCAGTATTTT. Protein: CASSLIEVSGAPDTQYF.

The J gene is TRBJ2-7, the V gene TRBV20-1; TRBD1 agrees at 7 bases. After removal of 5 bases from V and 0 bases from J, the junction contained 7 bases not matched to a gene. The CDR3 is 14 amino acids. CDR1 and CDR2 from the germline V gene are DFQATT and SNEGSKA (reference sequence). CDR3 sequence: CSALPGQRSYEQYF. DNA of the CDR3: TGCAGTGCTTTGCCGGGACAGCGCTCCTACGAGCAGTACTTC.

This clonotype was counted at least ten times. CDR3 nucleotide sequence: TGCAGTGCCCCAAGAGGCGCGGGTGTGGGTGAGCAGTTCTTC. Amino acid sequence: CSAPRGAGVGEQFF. The chain is built from TRBV20-1 and TRBJ2-1; possibly TRBD2 for D (5 bases). Looked up from germline, CDR1 is DFQATT and CDR2 is SNEGSKA (reference sequence). V was shortened by 6 bases and J by 9 bases, with 21 bases between the two germline ends. The CDR3 runs 14 residues.

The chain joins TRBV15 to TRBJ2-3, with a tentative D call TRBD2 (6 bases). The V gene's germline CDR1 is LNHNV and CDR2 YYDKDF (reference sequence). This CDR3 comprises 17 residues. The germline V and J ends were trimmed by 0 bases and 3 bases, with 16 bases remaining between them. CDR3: CATSRDLLSGETDTQYF. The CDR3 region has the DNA TGTGCCACCAGCAGAGATCTGCTCTCGGGGGAAACAGATACGCAGTATTTT. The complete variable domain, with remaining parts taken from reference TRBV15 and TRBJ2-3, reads DAMVIQNPRYQVTQFGKPVTLSCSQTLNHNVMYWYQQKSSQAPKLLFHYYDKDFNNEADTPDNFQSRRPNTSFCFLDIRSPGLGDTAMYLCATSRDLLSGETDTQYFGPGTRLTVL.

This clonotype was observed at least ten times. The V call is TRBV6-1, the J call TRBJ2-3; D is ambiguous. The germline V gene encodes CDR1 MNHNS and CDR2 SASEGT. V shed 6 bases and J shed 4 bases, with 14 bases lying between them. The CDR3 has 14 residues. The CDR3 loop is CASSTRRSADTQYF. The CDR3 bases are TGTGCCAGCAGCACTCGCAGGTCGGCAGATACGCAGTATTTT.

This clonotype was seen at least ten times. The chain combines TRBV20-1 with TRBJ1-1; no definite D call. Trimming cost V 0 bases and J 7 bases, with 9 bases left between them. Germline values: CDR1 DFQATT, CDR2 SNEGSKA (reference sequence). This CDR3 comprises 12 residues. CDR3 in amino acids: CSARETSSEAFF. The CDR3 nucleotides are TGCAGTGCTAGAGAAACGTCAAGTGAAGCTTTCTTT.

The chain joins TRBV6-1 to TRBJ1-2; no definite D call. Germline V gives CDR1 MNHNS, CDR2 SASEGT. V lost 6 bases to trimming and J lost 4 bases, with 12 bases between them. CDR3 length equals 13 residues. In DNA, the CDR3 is TGTGCCAGCAGCCCAACACGGTTCTATGGCTACACCTTC. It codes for CASSPTRFYGYTF.

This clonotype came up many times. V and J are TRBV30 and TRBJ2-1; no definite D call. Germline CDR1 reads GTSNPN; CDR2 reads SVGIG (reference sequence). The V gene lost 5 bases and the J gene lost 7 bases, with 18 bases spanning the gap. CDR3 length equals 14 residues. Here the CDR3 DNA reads TGTGCCTGGTCGACATTTTCCGCAAGGAATGAGCAGTTCTTC. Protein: CAWSTFSARNEQFF.

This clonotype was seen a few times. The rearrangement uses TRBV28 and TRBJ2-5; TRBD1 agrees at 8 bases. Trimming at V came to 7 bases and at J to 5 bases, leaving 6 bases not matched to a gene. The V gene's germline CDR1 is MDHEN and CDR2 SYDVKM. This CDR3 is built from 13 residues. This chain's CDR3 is CASNPGGRETQYF. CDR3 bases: TGTGCCAGCAACCCAGGGGGCAGGGAGACCCAGTACTTC.

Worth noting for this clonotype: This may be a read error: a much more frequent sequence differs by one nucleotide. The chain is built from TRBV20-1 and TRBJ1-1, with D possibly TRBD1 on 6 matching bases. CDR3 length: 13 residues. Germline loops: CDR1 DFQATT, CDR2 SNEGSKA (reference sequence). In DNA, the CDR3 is TGCAGTGCTAGTCGTTGGGGGGACACTGAAGCTTCCTTT. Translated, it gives CSASRWGDTEASF.